This paragraph covers one TCR beta chain sequence. As originally analysed: Estimated nucleated cell counts came from reference gene primer amplification. Generated by immunoSEQ multiplex PCR, the TCRdb table keeps only in-frame clones and is missing some. Clone size and V and J calls were adopted from that table, with D and trimming inferred from the DNA. The repertoire includes about 280,000 clones, 80% to 90% of them detected once, and about 5% sits in the top ten. The data originate from a study of blood T cell repertoires in COVID-19. For the study at large: Researchers got acute and convalescent COVID-19 samples from the United States, Italy and Spain. PBMCs, B-cell-depleted T cells, or T cells were the source of the cDNA or gDNA that made up the material.

V was pared by 2 bases and J by 13 bases, with 18 bases between. This CDR3 has 14 amino acids. Germline loops: CDR1 MNHNY, CDR2 SVGAGI (reference sequence). This receptor was taken from a man aged 40-50 years with acute or convalescent COVID-19. Material for sequencing was peripheral blood. This chain uses TRBV6-6 with TRBJ2-4; TRBD2 might be the D (6 bases). The DNA of the CDR3 is TGTGCCAGCAGTTACGGAGGGACTTCCCCCGGGCAGTACTTC. It translates to CASSYGGTSPGQYF.